This T cell receptor beta chain was sequenced for a study of T-cell reconstitution after alpha-beta-depleted transplantation in children. Comment on this clonotype: What it recognizes is unknown.

Notes on the study in general: It was reported that alpha-beta T cells came from several hundred expanded graft clones (about two months after transplant). Day-60 TCRbeta diversity that was high in some patients was derived from surviving recipient T cells and thymic progenitors.

CDR1 is SQVTM and CDR2 is ANQGSEA in the germline V gene. V shed 7 bases and J shed 6 bases, with 15 bases lying between them. CDR3 size: 12 residues. Unique molecular identifiers were used to barcode this TCRbeta library. TCRdb itself ran the PCR reads through MiXCR, one entry per CDR3 protein. The table includes more than 200,000 distinct CDR3 sequences, 25% detected once. The sample consisted of PBMCs, taken before TCRalphabeta/CD19-depleted stem cell transplant. This clonotype was obtained from a girl aged 2 to 9 with Fanconi anemia, due to receive a stem cell transplant. J is TRBJ1-2 and V is TRBV29-1, with D perhaps matching TRBD1 (5 bases). This chain's CDR3 is CSALPGGNGYTF. In nucleotides, the CDR3 is TGCAGCGCTTTACCGGGGGGAAATGGCTACACCTTC.